The 5 T cell receptor beta chains below were found in one sample sequenced in a study of human T cells and chemical hapten exposure. TCRdb reanalysed the RACE reads using MiXCR and keeps one entry per CDR3 protein. Of about 360,000 distinct CDR3 sequences in the sample, approximately 6.3% were seen once. Time point here: patch test 1, 2 weeks after DPC sensitization. Treatment meaning: therapeutic diphenylcyclopropenone sensitization with weekly scalp DPC. Sequenced here: whole blood, sampled in connection with sensitization to the hapten diphenylcyclopropenone (DPC). These receptors all come from a young woman with alopecia areata. Some clones in this sample may be carry-over from other donors' samples.

This clonotype was detected only a few times. CDR3 residues: CSVEPGLAETQYF. CDR3 DNA: TGCAGCGTTGAGCCGGGACTAGCAGAGACCCAGTACTTC. The chain combines TRBV29-1 with TRBJ2-5; 9 nucleotides line up with TRBD2. This CDR3 comprises 13 residues. The germline gives CDR1 SQVTM, CDR2 ANQGSEA. V lost 3 bases to trimming and J lost 4 bases; unmatched junction nucleotides: 3.

CDR3 amino acids: CASSLPGGGSQPQHF. DNA of the CDR3: TGTGCCAGCAGTCTTCCCGGTGGCGGCAGTCAGCCCCAGCATTTT. The chain combines TRBV12-3 or TRBV12-4 with TRBJ1-5; D is ambiguous. The CDR3 covers 15 residues. V gave up 5 bases and J gave up 6 bases, with 17 bases separating them.

J is TRBJ2-1 and V is TRBV6-1; tentative D call: TRBD2 (6 bases). The CDR3 sequence is 16 residues long. Trimming pared 8 bases from V and 0 bases from J, leaving 17 bases between. The V gene's germline CDR1 is MNHNS and CDR2 SASEGT. The CDR3 sequence is CASPGRGVRSYNEQFF. In DNA form, the CDR3 reads TGTGCCAGCCCTGGGCGCGGGGTCCGCTCCTACAATGAGCAGTTCTTC.

Comments on this clonotype: At one end, the junction sequence differs from germline, possibly due to a read error. The chain combines TRBV7-7 with TRBJ2-5, with D maybe TRBD2 (5 bases). Germline V gene data show CDR1 as SSHAT and CDR2 as FNYEAQ (reference sequence). The CDR3 consists of 16 residues. CDR3: CASSPFYFGVQETQYF. The CDR3 nucleotides are TGTGCTAGCAGCCCCTTTTATTTCGGGGTCCAAGAGACCCAGTACTTC.

This clonotype appeared a few times. This chain connects TRBV10-2 to TRBJ1-2; D is perhaps TRBD1 (5 bases). With 0 bases removed from V and 4 bases from J, the gap between germline ends came to 12 bases. The CDR3 covers 15 residues. Germline CDR1 WSHSY, CDR2 SAAADI. CDR3 nucleotide sequence: TGCGCCAGCAGTGAGTCCAGGGTTAAGTTCTATGGCTACACCTTC. This codes for CASSESRVKFYGYTF.